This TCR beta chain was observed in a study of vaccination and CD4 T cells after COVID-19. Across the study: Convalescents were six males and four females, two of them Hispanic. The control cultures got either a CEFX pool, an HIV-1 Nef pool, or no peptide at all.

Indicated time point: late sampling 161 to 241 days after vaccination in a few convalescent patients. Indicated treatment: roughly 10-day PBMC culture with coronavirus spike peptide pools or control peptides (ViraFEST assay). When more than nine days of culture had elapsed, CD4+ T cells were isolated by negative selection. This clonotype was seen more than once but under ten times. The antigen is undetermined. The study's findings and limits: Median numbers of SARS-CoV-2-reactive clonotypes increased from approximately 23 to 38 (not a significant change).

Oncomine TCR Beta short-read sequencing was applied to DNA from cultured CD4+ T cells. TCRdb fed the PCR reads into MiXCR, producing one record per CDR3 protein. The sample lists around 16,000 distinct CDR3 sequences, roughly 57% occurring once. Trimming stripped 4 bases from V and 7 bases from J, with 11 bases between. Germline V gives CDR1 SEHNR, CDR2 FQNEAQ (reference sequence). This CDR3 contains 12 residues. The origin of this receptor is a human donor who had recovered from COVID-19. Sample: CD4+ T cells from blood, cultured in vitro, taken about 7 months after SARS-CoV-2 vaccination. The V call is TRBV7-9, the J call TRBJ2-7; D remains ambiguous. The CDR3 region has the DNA TGTGCCAGCAGCTCCCCCACCCGGGAGCAGTACTTC. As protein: CASSSPTREQYF. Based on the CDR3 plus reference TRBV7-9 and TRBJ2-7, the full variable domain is DTGVSQNPRHKITKRGQNVTFRCDPISEHNRLYWYRQTLGQGPEFLTYFQNEAQLEKSRLLSDRFSAERPKGSFSTLEIQRTEQGDSAMYLCASSSPTREQYFGPGTRLTVT.